This T cell receptor beta chain emerged from a study of shared T cell receptors in the human thymus (dated by TCRdb to about 2021). Describing the broader study: The study examined how the human thymus generates shared, self-reactive T-cell receptor alpha chains.

Trimming removed 4 bases from V and 0 bases from J; the gene matches leave 2 bases unexplained. The CDR3, cysteine through phenylalanine, is 14 amino acids long. Only CDR3 DNA remains: 42 bases, in frame from the first base. CDR1 is given as MGHDK and CDR2 as SYGVNS, both from the germline V gene. A word on this clone: There is no known antigen for this receptor. No clone much larger than this one lies a single base away; base qualities are absent.

The library relied on the immunoSEQ multiplex PCR assay. What TCRdb holds here is the immuneACCESS table cut down to in-frame rearrangements. Part of the clones is not present; checked against another copy, under half of the missing clones reflect an unresolved V gene, and the others are unexplained. The sample has over 650,000 clones on record, about 89% of them singletons. The ten most abundant clones make up just under 0.0095% of the sample. This sample also belongs to another study, concerning human thymus T cells. Per that second paper: Immunologically healthy infants undergoing open corrective cardiac surgery for congenital heart defects in Finland were used as donors. Thymus tissue was obtained as surgical resects removed during corrective cardiac surgery. V and J gene segment usage appeared biased in both thymic and peripheral blood repertoires. According to the related research, thymic TCR repertoires were highly overlapping among unrelated individuals. The study used seven to nine infant thymus samples plus four related peripheral blood samples to characterize TCR alpha and beta repertoires. Donor ages ranged from roughly 7 to 250 days, and the cohort comprised roughly six male and a couple of female infants. Thymocytes were freed from the tissue by mechanical means and kept at -70 degrees C as pellets of roughly 9-30 million cells. A QIAsymphony instrument was used to extract genomic DNA from the frozen cell pellets. The immunoSEQ multiplex PCR assay was used to amplify the TCRB and TCRAD loci from a standardized amount of quality-controlled genomic DNA. The amplicons spanned the V(D)J region and were long enough to cover the CDR3 and allow V and J genes to be identified. Through the commercial immunoSEQ service, the amplicons were sequenced on an Illumina platform. Corrections for primer bias and sequencing errors followed previously described methods, while TCRAD and TCRB definitions were based on the IMGT database. immunoSEQ Analyzer 3.0 and VDJTools were used for repertoire analysis, which covered basic statistics, V/J segment usage, diversity estimates, rarefaction and pairwise overlap. Diversity was estimated with Chao1, ChaoE, Efron-Thisted, Shannon and inverse Simpson indices, and also on datasets down-sampled to the smallest sample. Repertoire overlap was assessed by strict matching of CDR3 nucleotide sequence, V gene and J gene, and clustering was done by Jaccard-based multidimensional scaling. Thymus samples yielded on average approximately 800,000 unique TCRB clonotypes, compared with 80,000 to 85,000 from blood samples.

The sequence is built from TRBV25-1 and TRBJ1-1; 7 bases in between match TRBD1. Sample: thymocytes. This TCR derives from a boy in the first two years of life with a congenital heart defect. Donor details come from another sample of the same person, matched by shared clones. The DNA sequence is as follows: TGTGCCAGCAGTGGCGGACAGGTGAACACTGAAGCTTTCTTT. Its coded protein is CASSGGQVNTEAFF.